The T cell receptor (beta chain) described here comes from a study of blood T cell repertoires in COVID-19. Across the study: Whether acute or convalescent, the COVID-19 samples came from the United States, Italy and Spain. Sample material is recorded as cDNA or gDNA derived from T cells, B-cell-depleted T cells, or PBMCs.

Original data processing: Amplification with reference gene primers provided the estimates of nucleated cell counts. Clones were read by immunoSEQ multiplex PCR, and TCRdb kept only the in-frame ones, dropping some. V and J calls and clone size are given by that table; D and trimming were obtained from the DNA. The repertoire includes tens of thousands of clones, around 90% of them detected once, and roughly an eighth sits in the top ten. This CDR3 has 15 residues. The germline CDR1 and CDR2 sequences are MNHEY and SVGAGI. With V trimmed by 5 bases and J by 2 bases, 5 bases remained unmatched. The chain couples TRBV6-5 to TRBJ2-3, with 9 positions matching TRBD2. Material: peripheral blood. The TCR sequence derives from a man aged 70-80 years with acute or convalescent COVID-19. This chain's CDR3 is CASSQSGRYTDTQYF. DNA of the CDR3: TGTGCCAGCAGTCAAAGCGGGAGGTACACAGATACGCAGTATTTT.